This T cell receptor (beta chain) originates from a study of control samples from healthy donors and cancer patients. In germline, CDR1 is SGHNT, CDR2 YENEEA. Trimming cost V 5 bases and J 4 bases, with 11 bases left between them. The CDR3 spans 13 residues. Sequenced by immunoSEQ multiplex PCR; TCRdb stores in-frame clones only, minus some. The sample carries tens of thousands of clones, about 94% recorded once. This TCR derives from a man in his 60s in good health. The sequenced material came from blood. The chain recombines TRBV11-3 with TRBJ1-1; D is undetermined. The CDR3, as DNA: TGTGCCAGCAGCCTCGATGGGCGCACTGAAGCTTTCTTT. Amino acids: CASSLDGRTEAFF. Variable domain in full (rest from reference TRBV11-3 and TRBJ1-1): EAGVVQSPRYKIIEKKQPVAFWCNPISGHNTLYWYLQNLGQGPELLIRYENEEAVDDSQLPKDRFSAERLKGVDSTLKIQPAELGDSAVYLCASSLDGRTEAFFGQGTRLTVV.